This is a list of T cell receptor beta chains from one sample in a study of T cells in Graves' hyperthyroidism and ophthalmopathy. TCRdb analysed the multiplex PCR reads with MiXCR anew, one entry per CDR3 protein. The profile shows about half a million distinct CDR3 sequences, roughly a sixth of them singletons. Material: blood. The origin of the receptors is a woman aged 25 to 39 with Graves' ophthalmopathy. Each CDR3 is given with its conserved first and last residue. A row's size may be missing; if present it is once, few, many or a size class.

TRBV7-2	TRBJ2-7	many	CASSWLAGVSYEQYF
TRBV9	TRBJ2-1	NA	CASSADGQGPEQFF
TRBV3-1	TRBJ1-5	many	CASSQTDGSNQPQHF
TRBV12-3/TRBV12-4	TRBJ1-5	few	CASSLSWGANQPQHF
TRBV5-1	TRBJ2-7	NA	CASSALTGSGPTSYEQYF
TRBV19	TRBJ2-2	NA	CASRILGQGYTGELFF
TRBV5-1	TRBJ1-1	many	CASKQMNTEAFF
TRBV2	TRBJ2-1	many	CASSPRTGGIYNEQFF
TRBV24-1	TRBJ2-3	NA	CATSDTRTDTQYF
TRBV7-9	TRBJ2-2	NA	CASSPTGYGTGELFF
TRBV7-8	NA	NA	CASSLGGGLAGGYEQFF
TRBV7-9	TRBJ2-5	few	CASSSNRGQGETQYF
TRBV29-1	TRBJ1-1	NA	CSVEGGWNTEAFF
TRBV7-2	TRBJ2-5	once	CASSFLGDTEETQYF
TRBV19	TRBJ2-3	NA	CASNHAGITDTQYF
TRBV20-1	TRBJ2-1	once	CSAQRGGTSGVSSYNEQFF
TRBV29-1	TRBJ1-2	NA	CSVEVQGETCYTF
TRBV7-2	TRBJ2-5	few	CASSRFSGSSETQYF
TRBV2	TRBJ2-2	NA	CASKGTSAVGELFF
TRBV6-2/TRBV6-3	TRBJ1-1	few	CASSPPGNLMGEAFF
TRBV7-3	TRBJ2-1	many	CASSTGPTNEQFF
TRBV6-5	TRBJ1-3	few	CASSYTGGTGNTIYF
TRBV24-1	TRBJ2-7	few	CATSDRGSGGLREQYF
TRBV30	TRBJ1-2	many	CAWRQGGYTF
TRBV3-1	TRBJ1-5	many	CASSHGDRGNQPQHF
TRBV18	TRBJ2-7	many	CASSPSEVPSYEQYF
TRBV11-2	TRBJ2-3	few	CASSLSRTGRDTQYF
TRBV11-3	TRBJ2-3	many	CASSTSGFTDTQYF
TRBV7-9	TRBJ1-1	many	CASSLGITGTEAFF
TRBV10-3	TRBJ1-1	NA	CAISDNTEKTEAFF
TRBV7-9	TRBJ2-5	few	CASSLMGGAEETQYF
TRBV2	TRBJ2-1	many	CASGGEQFF
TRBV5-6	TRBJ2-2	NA	CASRREMAGELFF
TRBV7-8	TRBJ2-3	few	CASSHRDYKSYYTQYF
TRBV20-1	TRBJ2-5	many	CSASRIAGAETQYF
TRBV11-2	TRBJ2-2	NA	CASSLGPYRESGELFF
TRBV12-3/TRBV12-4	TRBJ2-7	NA	CASRETGEFHEQYF